This T cell receptor beta chain was sequenced for a study of blood T cell repertoires in COVID-19. Across the study: Sources were T cells, B-cell-depleted T cells, or PBMCs; the material itself was cDNA or gDNA.

TCRdb's table, derived via immunoSEQ multiplex PCR, lists solely in-frame clones and lacks some. The repertoire holds approximately 240,000 clones, with around 90% as singletons. Participants were aged about 18 to 90 years, lived in under 30 US areas, and enrolled virtually. Clinical history reported by participants formed the basis on which cohorts were assigned. This CDR3 spans 16 amino acids. The V and J ends lost 0 bases and 0 bases respectively, with 8 bases between them. The germline gives CDR1 LGHNA, CDR2 YSLEER. The gene calls are TRBV4-3 and TRBJ2-2; D call uncertain. This receptor was taken from a woman between 25 and 40 years old with acute COVID-19. Source material: PBMCs or T cells enriched from blood (not recorded which). The CDR3 loop reads CASSQDYNANTGELFF. The DNA for the CDR3 is TGCGCCAGCAGCCAAGATTACAACGCGAACACCGGGGAGCTGTTTTTT.